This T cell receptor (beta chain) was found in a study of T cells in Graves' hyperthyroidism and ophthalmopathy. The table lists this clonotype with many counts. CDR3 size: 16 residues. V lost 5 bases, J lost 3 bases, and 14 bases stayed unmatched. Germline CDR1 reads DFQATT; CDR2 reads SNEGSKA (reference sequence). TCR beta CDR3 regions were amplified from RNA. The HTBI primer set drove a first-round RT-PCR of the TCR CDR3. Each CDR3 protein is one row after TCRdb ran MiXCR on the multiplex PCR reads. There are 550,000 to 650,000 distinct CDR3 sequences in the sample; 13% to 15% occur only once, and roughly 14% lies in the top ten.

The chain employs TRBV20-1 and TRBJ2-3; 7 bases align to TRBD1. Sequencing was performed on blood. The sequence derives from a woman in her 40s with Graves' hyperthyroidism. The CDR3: CSAGDRAEGRTDTQYF. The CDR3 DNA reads TGCAGTGCTGGTGACAGGGCTGAGGGCCGTACAGATACGCAGTATTTT.